The TCR beta chain described here comes from a study of human T cells and chemical hapten exposure. During construction of the library, unique molecular identifiers were attached to individual cDNA molecules for quantitative, reproducible TCR counting. MiXCR, applied by TCRdb to the RACE reads, yields one record per CDR3 protein. This table has fewer than 65,000 distinct CDR3 sequences, 9.4% appearing once. This clonotype was counted at least ten times. Time point denoted: pre-sensitization, week 0. Treatment indicated: therapeutic diphenylcyclopropenone sensitization with weekly scalp DPC. Blood was collected ahead of every patch test applied. Unfractionated whole blood was the source from which total RNA was extracted. Looked up from germline, CDR1 is SEHNR and CDR2 is FQNEAQ (reference sequence). V trimming: 5 bases; J trimming: 4 bases; junction bases outside the gene matches: 7. The CDR3 is 15 amino acids.

The source of this sequence is a woman in her thirties or forties with alopecia areata. Some clones in this sample may be carry-over from other donors' samples. Sequencing was performed on whole blood, taken in connection with sensitization to the hapten diphenylcyclopropenone (DPC). This sequence joins TRBV7-9 and TRBJ2-3; TRBD1 aligns across 9 bases. The CDR3 sequence: CASSPGQGLADTQYF. The CDR3 nucleotides are TGTGCCAGCAGCCCGGGACAGGGTCTGGCAGATACGCAGTATTTT.